This record covers a single T cell receptor (beta chain). This clone's antigen is unknown. Qualities for individual bases were not recorded, and no much larger clone is one base off. The library relied on the immunoSEQ multiplex PCR assay. TCRdb provides this immuneACCESS table in a form limited to in-frame rearrangements. Some clones are lacking; in checked studies, under half of them reflect an unresolved V gene, and why the rest are absent is not known. Here the sample has about 130,000 clones; about 95% occur a single time. Approximately 4% of the sample rests with the top ten. The sample originates from a study of control samples from healthy donors and cancer patients (dated by TCRdb to the early 2020s). The sequence derives from a man between 25 and 39 years old in good health. The sample was blood.

Here the CDR3 is given as CASSDPGLAGAETQYF. The bases are TGCGCCAGCAGCGACCCGGGACTAGCGGGGGCAGAGACCCAGTACTTC. The rearrangement joined TRBV5-1 to TRBJ2-5, and 14 bases in between align with TRBD2. Compared with germline, V lacks 4 bases and J lacks 4 bases; bases without a gene match: 6. Including cysteine and phenylalanine, the CDR3 has 16 amino acids. Only CDR3 DNA is held: 48 bases, read in frame from base 1. The germline V gene sets CDR1 to SGHRS and CDR2 to YFSETQ.